The source of this T cell receptor (beta chain) is a study of technical replicates of blood from a few donors. Only in-frame clones appear in the TCRdb table, and some are missing; sequencing was by immunoSEQ multiplex PCR. The sample carries about 80,000 clones, 95% to 98% recorded once. Deletions cut 4 bases from V and 1 base from J, with 10 bases between. This CDR3 comprises 14 residues. CDR1 MGHRA and CDR2 YSYEKL come from the germline V gene. This sequence was found in a human donor in good health. The J gene is TRBJ2-5, the V gene TRBV4-1, with D tentatively TRBD1 (6 bases). The source material was T cells isolated from PBMCs. CDR3 sequence reads: CASSPWTVQETQYF. Written as DNA, the CDR3 is TGCGCCAGCAGCCCTTGGACAGTCCAAGAGACCCAGTACTTC.